These 13 T cell receptor beta chains were all obtained from the same sample, sequenced in a study of blood T cell repertoires in COVID-19. Measured with immunoSEQ multiplex PCR; TCRdb has only the in-frame clones, and not every one. The sample holds about 340,000 clones; about 86% are singletons and the top ten take about 3%. The sample comprised peripheral blood. The receptors here all came from a man aged 30 to 45 with active or convalescent COVID-19.

The gene calls are TRBV7-2 and TRBJ1-6; D unclear. This CDR3 is 16 amino acids long. Germline V gene sequence: CDR1 SGHTA, CDR2 FQGNSA. V lost 5 bases and J lost 2, with 13 bases in between. As DNA, the CDR3 is TGTGCCAGCAGCCTCCAAGCGGCTACCTATAATTCACCCCTCCACTTT. As protein: CASSLQAATYNSPLHF.

The V call is TRBV11-2, the J call TRBJ2-1, with a possible D match to TRBD2 (5 bases). Germline values: CDR1 SGHAT, CDR2 FQNNGV. The CDR3 has 17 residues. The ends were cut back, 5 bases at V and 0 bases at J, with 17 bases in the middle. The CDR3 nucleotides read TGTGCCAGCAGCCGCCTGGGTGAGCGGAGCTCCTACAATGAGCAGTTCTTC. It encodes CASSRLGERSSYNEQFF.

CDR3 residues: CASSPGTGMSARQFF. The CDR3 nucleotides read TGTGCCAGCTCGCCCGGGACAGGGATGAGCGCGCGGCAGTTCTTC. The chain carries TRBV18 and TRBJ2-1; TRBD1 matches 9 bases. CDR1 and CDR2 (germline): KGHSH, LQKENI. This CDR3 spans 15 amino acids. Trimming at V came to 6 bases and at J to 12 bases, leaving 15 bases not matched to a gene.

V usage is TRBV4-2 and J usage is TRBJ2-1; 9 bases map to TRBD2. In germline, CDR1 is LGHNA, CDR2 YNFKEQ. The length of the CDR3 is 15 residues. J was trimmed by 6 bases and V by 1 base; bases with no gene match: 4. The CDR3 DNA sequence: TGTGCCAGCAGCCAAGTAGGGACTAGCCCCAATGAGCAGTTCTTC. Amino acid sequence: CASSQVGTSPNEQFF.

With respect to this clone: At the DNA level, this CDR3 is encoded by other sequences in the same sample as well. CDR3 coding DNA: TGTGCCAGCAGCCTACTTAACACTGAAGCTTTCTTT. As protein: CASSLLNTEAFF. V gene TRBV12-3 or TRBV12-4 combines with J gene TRBJ1-1, with D unresolved. This CDR3 region has 12 residues. Trimming took 6 bases from V and 2 from J, leaving 7 bases between them.

This chain connects TRBV19 to TRBJ1-3; TRBD1 matches 7 bases. CDR3 length equals 15 residues. Germline trimming cut 7 bases from V and 5 bases from J; bases unmatched to any gene: 11. Germline CDR1 reads LNHDA; CDR2 reads SQIVND (reference sequence). CDR3 coding DNA: TGTGCCAGTATCACACCGGGACAGCGGAGAAACACCATATATTTT. Its protein is CASITPGQRRNTIYF.

V usage is TRBV12-3 or TRBV12-4 and J usage is TRBJ2-2; TRBD1 might be the D (5 bases). V gave up 6 bases and J gave up 4 bases, with 9 bases separating them. The CDR3 spans 13 residues. The CDR3 sequence is CASRRQSTGELFF. CDR3 nucleotides: TGTGCCAGCAGAAGACAGTCCACCGGGGAGCTGTTTTTT.

DNA of the CDR3: TGTGCCAGCAGCTTCACCGGGACTAGGTACAATGAGCAGTTCTTC. Its protein product is CASSFTGTRYNEQFF. The chain uses TRBV7-3 and TRBJ2-1; 8 bases fit TRBD2. Germline CDR1 and CDR2: SGHTA and FQGTGA. J gave up 4 bases and V 3 bases, and 5 bases lay outside the gene matches. The CDR3 length is 15 residues.

This clone was seen more than once but under ten times. CDR3 loop: CASKKGAQSYEQYF. CDR3 sequence (DNA): TGTGCCAGCAAAAAGGGGGCGCAGAGCTACGAGCAGTACTTC. The chain employs TRBV6-5 and TRBJ2-7, with 7 bases that match TRBD1. Looked up from germline, CDR1 is MNHEY and CDR2 is SVGAGI. This CDR3 is 14 amino acids long. Trimming took 7 bases from V and 3 from J; bases not matched to a gene: 9.

J is TRBJ2-5 and V is TRBV6-2 or TRBV6-3; TRBD2 matches at 7 bases. The length of the CDR3 is 15 residues. Losses at the gene ends were 5 bases for V and 5 bases for J; bases not matched to a gene: 11. Germline CDR1 reads MNHEY; CDR2 reads SVGEGT. The CDR3 DNA sequence: TGTGCCAGCAGTCCGCTTTGGGAGGGGCGGGAGACCCAGTACTTC. It encodes CASSPLWEGRETQYF.

The gene calls are TRBV11-3 and TRBJ1-1; 9 bases line up with TRBD1. The CDR3 is 16 amino acids. Germline V lookup: CDR1 SGHNT, CDR2 YENEEA. V gave up 5 bases and J gave up 0 bases; unmatched junction bases: 7. CDR3 sequence: CASSLGQGSLNTEAFF. DNA of the CDR3: TGTGCCAGCAGCCTTGGACAGGGGTCATTGAACACTGAAGCTTTCTTT.

The J gene is TRBJ1-5, the V gene TRBV9; 8 nucleotides match TRBD1. The V segment lost 3 bases and the J segment 7 bases; nucleotides outside the gene matches: 6. Per the germline V gene, CDR1 is SGDLS and CDR2 is YYNGEE. This CDR3 is 14 amino acids long. The CDR3 sequence is CASSETGARQPQHF. The CDR3 region has the DNA TGTGCCAGCAGCGAGACAGGGGCGAGACAGCCCCAGCATTTT.

The V gene is TRBV19, the J gene TRBJ2-7; tentative D call: TRBD1 (6 bases). Germline-derived CDR1 and CDR2 are LNHDA and SQIVND (reference sequence). The CDR3 is 15 residues long. The V end was cut by 4 bases, the J end by 0 bases, with 13 bases between. The CDR3 sequence: CASSTGTRGSYEQYF. The DNA for the CDR3 is TGTGCCAGTAGTACCGGGACACGGGGCTCCTACGAGCAGTACTTC.